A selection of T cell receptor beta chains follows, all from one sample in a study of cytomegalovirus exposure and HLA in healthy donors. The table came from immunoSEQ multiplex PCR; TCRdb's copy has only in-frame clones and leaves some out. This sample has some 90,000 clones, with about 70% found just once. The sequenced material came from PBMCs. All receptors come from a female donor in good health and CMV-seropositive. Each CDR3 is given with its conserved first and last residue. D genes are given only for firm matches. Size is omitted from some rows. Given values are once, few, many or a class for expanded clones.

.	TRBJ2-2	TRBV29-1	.	CSVPLGVTGELFF	TGCAGCGTTCCCCTAGGAGTCACCGGGGAGCTGTTTTTT
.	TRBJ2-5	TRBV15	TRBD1	CATRAGTDLQETQYF	TGTGCCACCAGGGCCGGGACAGACCTTCAAGAGACCCAGTACTTC
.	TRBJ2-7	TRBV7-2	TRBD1	CASSSDRASSYEQYF	TGTGCCAGCAGCTCTGACAGGGCAAGCTCCTACGAGCAGTACTTC
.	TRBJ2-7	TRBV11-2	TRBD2	CASSSPYGRGYEQYF	TGTGCCAGCAGCTCGCCCTACGGGAGGGGCTACGAGCAGTACTTC
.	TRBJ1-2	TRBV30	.	CAWSILAANYGYTF	TGTGCCTGGAGTATTTTAGCGGCTAACTATGGCTACACCTTC
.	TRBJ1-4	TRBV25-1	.	CASSVPGQTAREKLFF	TGTGCCAGCAGTGTACCTGGCCAGACCGCGAGGGAAAAACTGTTTTTT
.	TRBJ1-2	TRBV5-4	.	CASSLASGGIYGYTF	TGTGCCAGCAGCTTGGCGAGCGGGGGAATCTATGGCTACACCTTC
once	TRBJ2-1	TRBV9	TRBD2	CASSVGLADNEQFF	TGTGCCAGCAGCGTGGGACTAGCGGACAATGAGCAGTTCTTC
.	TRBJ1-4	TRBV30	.	CAWSDNRDGVEKLFF	TGTGCCTGGAGTGACAACCGCGACGGGGTGGAAAAACTGTTTTTT
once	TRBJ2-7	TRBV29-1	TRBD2	CSVLSTSESYEQYF	TGCAGCGTTCTCTCGACTAGCGAGTCCTACGAGCAGTACTTC
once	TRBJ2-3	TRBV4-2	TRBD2	CASSQPGTSGGADTQYF	TGTGCCAGCAGCCAGCCCGGGACTAGCGGGGGGGCAGATACGCAGTATTTT
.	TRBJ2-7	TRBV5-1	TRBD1	CASSDPRGQGPYEQYF	TGCGCCAGCTCTGACCCCCGAGGACAGGGGCCCTACGAGCAGTACTTC
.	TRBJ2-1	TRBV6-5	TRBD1	CASSYGPGQGLNEQFF	TGTGCCAGCAGTTACGGACCGGGACAGGGGCTCAATGAGCAGTTCTTC
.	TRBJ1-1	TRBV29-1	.	CSVEAWGTDTEAFF	TGCAGCGTTGAAGCTTGGGGCACAGACACTGAAGCTTTCTTT
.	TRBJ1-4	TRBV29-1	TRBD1	CSAKAGGAQEKLFF	TGCAGCGCAAAAGCAGGGGGCGCCCAGGAAAAACTGTTTTTT
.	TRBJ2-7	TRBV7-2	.	CASGLRERWEQYF	TGTGCCAGCGGCCTTAGGGAGCGCTGGGAGCAGTACTTC
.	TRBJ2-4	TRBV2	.	CASNSLLAKNIQYF	TGTGCCAGCAACAGTCTCCTAGCCAAAAACATTCAGTACTTC
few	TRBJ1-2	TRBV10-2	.	CASSEGEVGYTF	TGCGCCAGCAGTGAGGGGGAGGTTGGCTACACCTTC
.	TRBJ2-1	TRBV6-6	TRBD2	CASSYSSGRGNEQFF	TGTGCCAGCAGTTACTCTAGCGGGAGAGGCAATGAGCAGTTCTTC
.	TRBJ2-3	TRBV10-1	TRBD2	CASSSSGGGTDTQYF	TGCGCCAGCAGCTCTAGCGGGGGAGGCACAGATACGCAGTATTTT
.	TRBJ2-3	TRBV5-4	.	CASGPGRGRGTDTQYF	TGTGCCAGCGGCCCAGGGCGGGGGCGGGGCACAGATACGCAGTATTTT
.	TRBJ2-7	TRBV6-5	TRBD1	CASSYSGTGPYEQYF	TGTGCCAGCAGTTACTCCGGGACAGGGCCATACGAGCAGTACTTC
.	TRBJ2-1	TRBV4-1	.	CASSQNSRTALYNEQFF	TGCGCCAGCAGCCAAAATTCTCGGACAGCGCTATACAATGAGCAGTTCTTC
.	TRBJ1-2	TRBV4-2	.	CASGQIPGYTF	TGTGCCAGCGGACAGATTCCAGGCTACACCTTC
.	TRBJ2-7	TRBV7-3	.	CASSLSGYGREQYF	TGTGCCAGCAGCCTATCAGGGTACGGGCGCGAGCAGTACTTC
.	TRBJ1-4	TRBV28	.	CASSSRGGGVYRKLFF	TGTGCCAGCAGTTCCCGGGGGGGAGGAGTCTATCGGAAACTGTTTTTT
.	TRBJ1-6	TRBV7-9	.	CASSLGRGRGNSPLHF	TGTGCCAGCAGCTTAGGTCGGGGCAGGGGTAATTCACCCCTCCACTTT
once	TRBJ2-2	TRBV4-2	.	CASAYGRGTNTGELFF	TGTGCCAGCGCATACGGGCGCGGGACTAACACCGGGGAGCTGTTTTTT